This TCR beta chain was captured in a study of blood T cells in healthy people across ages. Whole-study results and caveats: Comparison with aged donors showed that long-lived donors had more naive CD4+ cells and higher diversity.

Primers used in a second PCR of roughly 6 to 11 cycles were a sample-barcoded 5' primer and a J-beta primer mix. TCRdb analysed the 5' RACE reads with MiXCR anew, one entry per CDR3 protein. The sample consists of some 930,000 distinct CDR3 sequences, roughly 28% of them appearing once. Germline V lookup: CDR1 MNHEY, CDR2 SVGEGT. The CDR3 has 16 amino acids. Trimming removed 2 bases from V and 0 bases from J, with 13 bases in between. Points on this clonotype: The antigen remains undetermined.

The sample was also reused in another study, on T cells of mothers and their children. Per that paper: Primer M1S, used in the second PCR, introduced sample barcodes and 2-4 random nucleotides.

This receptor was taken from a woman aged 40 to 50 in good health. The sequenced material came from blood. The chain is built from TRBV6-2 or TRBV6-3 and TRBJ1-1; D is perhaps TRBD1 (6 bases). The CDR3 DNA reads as TGTGCCAGCAGTTACCCCCCGGGGGGGCTGAACACTGAAGCTTTCTTT. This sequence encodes CASSYPPGGLNTEAFF.